The 9 T cell receptor beta chains below all came from one sample that was sequenced in a study of graft-versus-host responses after intestinal transplantation. The antigens for these receptors are not known. The data were produced by immunoSEQ multiplex PCR, yet TCRdb's version contains in-frame clones alone and is incomplete. The sample records 62,000 or so clones, 85% to 95% being singletons. The sample consisted of unstimulated CD8+ T cells sorted from spleen or lymph node cells, taken before transplant. Receptors originate from a human donor who was the organ donor for an intestinal transplant.

The chain is built from TRBV6-5 and TRBJ1-3, with TRBD1 identical over 8 bases. Germline-derived CDR1 and CDR2 are MNHEY and SVGAGI. The CDR3 totals 14 residues. J was trimmed by 3 bases and V by 7 bases; bases with no gene match: 5. CDR3 protein: CASTSGGYGNTIYF. CDR3 coding DNA: TGTGCCAGCACCTCAGGGGGCTATGGAAACACCATATATTTT.

The chain links TRBV21-1 to TRBJ1-5; the table names TRBD1, a call not compared with the DNA. TRBV21-1 is deemed a pseudogene. The length of the CDR3 is 18 residues. The CDR3 loop reads CASSARDRGLVANQPQHF. The DNA for the CDR3 is TGTGCCAGCAGCGCGCGGGACAGGGGGCTTGTTGCCAATCAGCCCCAGCATTTT.

The chain combines TRBV28 with TRBJ2-7; 8 bases agree with TRBD1. The CDR3 contains 13 residues. The ends lost 8 bases at V and 1 base at J; junction bases unmatched: 4. Germline V gene lookup returns CDR1 MDHEN and CDR2 SYDVKM. The CDR3 DNA sequence: TGTGCCAGCCGACAGGGGCTTTCCTACGAGCAGTACTTC. Translated, it gives CASRQGLSYEQYF.

The genes are TRBV5-1 and TRBJ2-1; 11 bases agree with TRBD2. The germline CDR1 and CDR2 sequences are SGHRS and YFSETQ. The CDR3 is 16 amino acids. J gave up 9 bases and V 1 base, and 9 bases lay outside the gene matches. The CDR3 loop is CASSLRVLAGGSEQFF. DNA of the CDR3: TGCGCCAGCAGCTTGAGAGTCCTAGCGGGAGGAAGTGAGCAGTTCTTC. The full variable domain, completed using reference TRBV5-1 and TRBJ2-1, is KAGVTQTPRYLIKTRGQQVTLSCSPISGHRSVSWYQQTPGQGLQFLFEYFSETQRNKGNFPGRFSGRQFSNSRSEMNVSTLELGDSALYLCASSLRVLAGGSEQFFGPGTRLTVL.

This clone was observed a handful of times. This chain connects TRBV4-1 to TRBJ1-1, with no clear D. CDR3 size: 15 residues. V lost 0 bases, J lost 3 bases, and 11 bases lay in between. Germline values: CDR1 MGHRA, CDR2 YSYEKL. The CDR3 DNA reads TGCGCCAGCAGCCAAGAGCGGGAGAAGGACACTGAAGCTTTCTTT. The encoded protein is CASSQEREKDTEAFF.

V gene TRBV11-2 combines with J gene TRBJ2-2; TRBD2 matches at 7 bases. The V segment lost 5 bases and the J segment 5 bases; nucleotides outside the gene matches: 8. Per germline, CDR1 SGHAT and CDR2 FQNNGV. CDR3 length: 15 residues. The DNA of the CDR3 is TGTGCCAGCAGCGAGGGGAGGGAACTAACCGGGGAGCTGTTTTTT. It encodes CASSEGRELTGELFF.

This chain connects TRBV27 to TRBJ2-1; 9 nucleotides agree with TRBD1. Trimming at V came to 2 bases and at J to 13 bases, leaving 12 bases not matched to a gene. The CDR3 is 15 residues long. The germline V gene encodes CDR1 MNHEY and CDR2 SMNVEV (reference sequence). Written as DNA, the CDR3 is TGTGCCAGCAGTTTAGGACAGGGGATTGTCGTATCCCAGTTCTTC. It codes for CASSLGQGIVVSQFF.

V usage is TRBV9 and J usage is TRBJ2-3, with 11 positions matching TRBD2. The V and J ends lost 0 bases and 5 bases, in that order; junction bases with no gene match: 5. The CDR3 has 16 residues. Germline-derived CDR1 and CDR2 are SGDLS and YYNGEE. The CDR3 DNA follows: TGTGCCAGCAGCGTAGGTAGCGGGAGGGGTGTAGATACGCAGTATTTT. Protein: CASSVGSGRGVDTQYF.

The chain is built from TRBV19 and TRBJ2-1; 8 bases fit TRBD2. CDR3 length: 16 residues. Per the germline V gene, CDR1 is LNHDA and CDR2 is SQIVND (reference sequence). J was trimmed by 4 bases and V by 0 bases; bases with no gene match: 5. The CDR3 loop reads CASSIEAGGSYNEQFF. CDR3 in DNA: TGTGCCAGTAGTATAGAGGCGGGAGGAAGTTACAATGAGCAGTTCTTC.